This TCR beta chain was documented in a study of shared clonotypes between healthy human individuals. Study in general: Donors had three CD4 naive, three CD4 memory, two CD8 naive and one CD8 memory plate apiece.

V was trimmed by 0 bases and J by 5 bases, leaving 8 bases between them. CDR1 SGHTS and CDR2 YDEGEE come from the germline V gene. The CDR3 has 14 residues. In the sorted-subset replicate PCRs, 150 to 200 ng DNA, 25,000 to 30,000 T cell genomes, was used. Original analysis: Filtering differed because ImmunoSEQ produced junction-only sequences that carried no quality scores. Libraries were prepared by immunoSEQ multiplex PCR; TCRdb keeps only in-frame clonotypes and omits some of them. V, J and clone size were drawn from that table, and D and trimming were deduced from the DNA. The repertoire includes 2 million to 3 million clones, 85% to 95% of them detected once, and around 0.15% sits in the top ten. The CD4+ fraction was divided into a CD45RA+ naive subset and a CD45RA-negative memory subset.

The TCR comes from a man in his late teens or twenties in good health. The specimen was naive CD4+ T cells sorted from blood. Specified subset: CD45RA+ positively selected. The rearrangement uses TRBV5-8 and TRBJ2-2; D gene uncertain. CDR3 nucleotide sequence: TGTGCCAGCAGCTTGGCCCGGCGGACCGGGGAGCTGTTTTTT. It yields the protein CASSLARRTGELFF.